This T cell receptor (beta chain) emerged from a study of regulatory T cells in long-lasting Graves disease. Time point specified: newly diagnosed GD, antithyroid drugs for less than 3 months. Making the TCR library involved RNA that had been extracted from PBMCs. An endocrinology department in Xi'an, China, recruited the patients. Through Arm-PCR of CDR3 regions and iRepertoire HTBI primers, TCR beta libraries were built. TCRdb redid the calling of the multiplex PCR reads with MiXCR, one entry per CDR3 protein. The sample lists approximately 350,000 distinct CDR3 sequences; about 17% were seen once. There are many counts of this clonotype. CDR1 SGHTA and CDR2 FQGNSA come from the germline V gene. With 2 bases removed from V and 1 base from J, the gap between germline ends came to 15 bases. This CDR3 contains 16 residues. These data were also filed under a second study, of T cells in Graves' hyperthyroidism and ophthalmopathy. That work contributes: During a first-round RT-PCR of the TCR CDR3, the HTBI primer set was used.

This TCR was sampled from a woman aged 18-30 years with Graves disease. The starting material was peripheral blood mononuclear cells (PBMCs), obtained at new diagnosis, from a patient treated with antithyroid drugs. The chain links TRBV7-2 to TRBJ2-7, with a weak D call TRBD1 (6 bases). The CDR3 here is CASSLPGQFPSYEQYF. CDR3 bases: TGTGCCAGCAGCTTACCCGGACAGTTCCCATCCTACGAGCAGTACTTC.